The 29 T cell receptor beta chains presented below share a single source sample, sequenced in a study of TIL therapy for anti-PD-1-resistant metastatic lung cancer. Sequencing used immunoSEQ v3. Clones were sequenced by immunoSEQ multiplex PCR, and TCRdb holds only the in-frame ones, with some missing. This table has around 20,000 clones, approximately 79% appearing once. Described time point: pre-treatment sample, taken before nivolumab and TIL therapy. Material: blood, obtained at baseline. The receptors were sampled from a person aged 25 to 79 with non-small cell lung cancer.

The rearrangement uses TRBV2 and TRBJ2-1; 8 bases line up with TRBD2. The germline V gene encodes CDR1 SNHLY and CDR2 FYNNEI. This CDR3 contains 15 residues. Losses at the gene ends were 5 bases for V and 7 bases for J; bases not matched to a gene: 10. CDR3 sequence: CASSSGTSSANEQFF. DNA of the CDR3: TGTGCCAGCAGTAGCGGGACTAGTTCAGCGAATGAGCAGTTCTTC.

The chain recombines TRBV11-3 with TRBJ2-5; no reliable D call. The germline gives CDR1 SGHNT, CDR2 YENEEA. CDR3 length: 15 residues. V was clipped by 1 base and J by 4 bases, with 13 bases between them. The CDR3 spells CASSLGIDARETQYF. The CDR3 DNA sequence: TGTGCCAGCAGCTTAGGAATCGACGCGCGAGAGACCCAGTACTTC.

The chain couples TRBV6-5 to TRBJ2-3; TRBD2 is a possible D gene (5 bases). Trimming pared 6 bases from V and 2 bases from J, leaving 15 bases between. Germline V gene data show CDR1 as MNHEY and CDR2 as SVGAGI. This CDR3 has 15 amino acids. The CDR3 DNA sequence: TGTGCCAGCAGCCCCTATCGAGGGCTCACAGATACGCAGTATTTT. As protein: CASSPYRGLTDTQYF.

The CDR3 spells CASSLVGSPYNEQFF. The DNA of the CDR3 is TGTGCCAGCAGTTTAGTCGGGAGCCCCTACAATGAGCAGTTCTTC. The genes are TRBV27 and TRBJ2-1; TRBD2 might be the D (6 bases). The CDR3 is 15 residues long. V dropped 2 bases and J dropped 2 bases, with 10 bases sitting between them. CDR1 and CDR2 from the germline V gene are MNHEY and SMNVEV (reference sequence).

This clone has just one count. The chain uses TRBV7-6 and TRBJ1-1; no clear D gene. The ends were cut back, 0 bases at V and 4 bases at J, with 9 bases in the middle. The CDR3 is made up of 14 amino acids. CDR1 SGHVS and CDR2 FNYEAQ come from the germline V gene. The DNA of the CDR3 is TGTGCCAGCAGCTTAGCCGGCGGGATCACTGAAGCTTTCTTT. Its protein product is CASSLAGGITEAFF.

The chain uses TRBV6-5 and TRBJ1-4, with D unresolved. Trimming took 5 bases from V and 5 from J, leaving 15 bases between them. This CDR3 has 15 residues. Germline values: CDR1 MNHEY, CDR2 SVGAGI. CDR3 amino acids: CASSRTRTGNEKLFF. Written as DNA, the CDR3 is TGTGCCAGCAGTAGAACCCGGACGGGAAATGAAAAACTGTTTTTT.

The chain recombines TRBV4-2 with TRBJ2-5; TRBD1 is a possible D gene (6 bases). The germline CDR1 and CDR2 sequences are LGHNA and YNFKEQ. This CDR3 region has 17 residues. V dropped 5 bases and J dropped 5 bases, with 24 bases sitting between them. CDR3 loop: CASSSADGRGSWETQYF. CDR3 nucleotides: TGTGCCAGCAGCTCCGCAGACGGAAGGGGGAGTTGGGAGACCCAGTACTTC.

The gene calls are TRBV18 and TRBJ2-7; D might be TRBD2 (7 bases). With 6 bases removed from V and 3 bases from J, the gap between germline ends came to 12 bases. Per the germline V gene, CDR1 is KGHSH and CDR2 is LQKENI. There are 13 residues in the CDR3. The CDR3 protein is CASSGRGHYEQYF. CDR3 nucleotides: TGTGCCAGCTCTGGGCGGGGGCACTACGAGCAGTACTTC.

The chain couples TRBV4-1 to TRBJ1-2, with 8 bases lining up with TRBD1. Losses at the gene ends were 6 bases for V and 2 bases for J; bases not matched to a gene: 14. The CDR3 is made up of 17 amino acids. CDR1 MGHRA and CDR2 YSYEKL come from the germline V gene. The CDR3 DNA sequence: TGCGCCAGCAGTCACCATCAGGGGGCTGGGAGGAACTATGGCTACACCTTC. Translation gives CASSHHQGAGRNYGYTF.

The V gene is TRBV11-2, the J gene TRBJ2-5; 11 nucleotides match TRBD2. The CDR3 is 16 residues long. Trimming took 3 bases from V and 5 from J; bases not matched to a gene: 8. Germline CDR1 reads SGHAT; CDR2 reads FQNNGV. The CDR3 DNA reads TGTGCCAGCAGCTTTTTTTGGGCTAGCGGGGGGGAGACCCAGTACTTC. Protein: CASSFFWASGGETQYF.

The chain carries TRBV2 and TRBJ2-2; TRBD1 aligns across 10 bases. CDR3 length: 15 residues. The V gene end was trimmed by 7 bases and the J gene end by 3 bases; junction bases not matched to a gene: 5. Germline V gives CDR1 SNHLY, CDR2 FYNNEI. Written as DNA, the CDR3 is TGTGCCAGCAAAGGGACAGGGGCGTACACCGGGGAGCTGTTTTTT. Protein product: CASKGTGAYTGELFF.

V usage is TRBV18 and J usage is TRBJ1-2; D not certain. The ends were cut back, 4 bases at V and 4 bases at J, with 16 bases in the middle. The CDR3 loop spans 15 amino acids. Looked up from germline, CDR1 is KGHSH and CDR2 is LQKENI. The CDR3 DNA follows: TGTGCCAGCTCACGAGACCAGTTCATGGGCTATGGCTACACCTTC. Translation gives CASSRDQFMGYGYTF.

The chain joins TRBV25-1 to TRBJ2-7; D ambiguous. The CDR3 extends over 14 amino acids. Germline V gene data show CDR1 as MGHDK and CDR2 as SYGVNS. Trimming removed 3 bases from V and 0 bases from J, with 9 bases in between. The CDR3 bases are TGTGCCAGCAGTGACTGGCCCAACTCCTACGAGCAGTACTTC. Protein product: CASSDWPNSYEQYF.

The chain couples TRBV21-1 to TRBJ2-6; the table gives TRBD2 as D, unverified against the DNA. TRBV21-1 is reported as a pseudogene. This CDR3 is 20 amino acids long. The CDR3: CASSNRGREVASAGANVLTF. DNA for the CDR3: TGTGCCAGCAGCAATCGCGGCAGGGAGGTTGCCTCGGCTGGGGCCAACGTCCTGACTTTC.

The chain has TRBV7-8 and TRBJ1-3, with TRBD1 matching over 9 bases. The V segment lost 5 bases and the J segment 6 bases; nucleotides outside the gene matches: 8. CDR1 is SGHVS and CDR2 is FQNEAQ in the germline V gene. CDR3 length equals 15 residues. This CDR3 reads CASSQTGGAVNTIYF. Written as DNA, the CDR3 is TGTGCCAGCAGCCAGACAGGGGGTGCGGTAAACACCATATATTTT.

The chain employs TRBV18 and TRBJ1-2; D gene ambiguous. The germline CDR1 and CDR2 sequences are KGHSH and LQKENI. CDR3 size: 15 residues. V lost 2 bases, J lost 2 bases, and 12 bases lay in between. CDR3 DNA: TGTGCCAGCTCACCATCTCGTCAGATGAACTATGGCTACACCTTC. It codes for CASSPSRQMNYGYTF.

Here the CDR3 reads CASSLGTGSVYEQYF. CDR3 coding DNA: TGTGCCAGCAGCTTGGGGACAGGGTCGGTCTACGAGCAGTACTTC. The chain links TRBV5-4 to TRBJ2-7; 8 nucleotides match TRBD1. J gave up 3 bases and V 0 bases, and 5 bases lay outside the gene matches. Germline loops: CDR1 SGHNT, CDR2 YYREEE (reference sequence). The CDR3 has 15 residues.

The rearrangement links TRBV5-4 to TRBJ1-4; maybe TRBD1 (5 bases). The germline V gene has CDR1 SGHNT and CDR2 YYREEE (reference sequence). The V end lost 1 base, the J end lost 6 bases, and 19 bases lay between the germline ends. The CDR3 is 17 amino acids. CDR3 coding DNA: TGTGCCAGCAGCTTGTTTGCTGGGGGTCGGGGGGATGAAAAACTGTTTTTT. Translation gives CASSLFAGGRGDEKLFF.

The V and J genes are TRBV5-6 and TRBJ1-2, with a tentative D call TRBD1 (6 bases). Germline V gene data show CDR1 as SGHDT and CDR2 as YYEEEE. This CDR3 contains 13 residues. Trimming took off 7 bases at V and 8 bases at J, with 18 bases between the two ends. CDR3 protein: CASSPRGAWGYTF. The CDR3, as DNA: TGTGCCAGCTCCCCACGGGGGGCATGGGGCTACACCTTC. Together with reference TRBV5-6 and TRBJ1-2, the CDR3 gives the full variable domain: DAGVTQSPTHLIKTRGQQVTLRCSPKSGHDTVSWYQQALGQGPQFIFQYYEEEERQRGNFPDRFSGHQFPNYSSELNVNALLLGDSALYLCASSPRGAWGYTFGSGTRLTVV.

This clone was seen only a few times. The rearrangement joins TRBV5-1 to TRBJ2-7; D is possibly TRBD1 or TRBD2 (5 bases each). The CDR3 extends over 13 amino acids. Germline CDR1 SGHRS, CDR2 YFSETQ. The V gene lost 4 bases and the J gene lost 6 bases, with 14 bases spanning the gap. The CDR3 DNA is TGCGCCAGCAGCCTCGGGACCCTCCGCGAGCAGTACTTC. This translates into CASSLGTLREQYF.

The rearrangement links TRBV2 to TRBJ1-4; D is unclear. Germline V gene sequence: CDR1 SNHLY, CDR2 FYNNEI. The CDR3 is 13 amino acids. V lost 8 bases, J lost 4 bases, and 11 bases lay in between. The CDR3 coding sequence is TGTGCCAGCCGCAGTGGGATTAATGAAAAACTGTTTTTT. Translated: CASRSGINEKLFF. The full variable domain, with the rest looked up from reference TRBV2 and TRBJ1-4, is EPEVTQTPSHQVTQMGQEVILRCVPISNHLYFYWYRQILGQKVEFLVSFYNNEISEKSEIFDDQFSVERPDGSNFTLKIRSTKLEDSAMYFCASRSGINEKLFFGSGTQLSVL.

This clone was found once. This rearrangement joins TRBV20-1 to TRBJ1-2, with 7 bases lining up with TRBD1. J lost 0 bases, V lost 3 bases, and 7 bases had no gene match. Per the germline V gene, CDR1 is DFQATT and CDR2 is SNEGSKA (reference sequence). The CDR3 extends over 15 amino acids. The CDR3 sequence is CSASLQGRPNYGYTF. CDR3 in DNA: TGCAGTGCTAGTCTACAGGGGAGGCCTAACTATGGCTACACCTTC.

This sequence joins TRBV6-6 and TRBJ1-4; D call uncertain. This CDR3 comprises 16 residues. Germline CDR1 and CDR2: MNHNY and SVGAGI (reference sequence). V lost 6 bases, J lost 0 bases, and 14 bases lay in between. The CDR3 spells CASRYTGGATNEKLFF. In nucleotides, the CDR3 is TGTGCCAGCAGGTACACGGGCGGGGCAACTAATGAAAAACTGTTTTTT.

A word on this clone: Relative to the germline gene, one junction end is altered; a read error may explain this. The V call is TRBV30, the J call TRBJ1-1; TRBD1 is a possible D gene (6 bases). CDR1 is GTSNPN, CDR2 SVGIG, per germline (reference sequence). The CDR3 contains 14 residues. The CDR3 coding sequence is TGTGCCTGGGAAAAAATCCAGGGGAACCCTGAAGCTTTCTTT. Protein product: CAWEKIQGNPEAFF.

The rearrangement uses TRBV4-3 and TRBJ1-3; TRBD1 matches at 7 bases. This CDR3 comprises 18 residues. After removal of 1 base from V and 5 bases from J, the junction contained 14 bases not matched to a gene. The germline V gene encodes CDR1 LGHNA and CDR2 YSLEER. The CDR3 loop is CASSQVVSWDRQRNTIYF. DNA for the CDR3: TGCGCCAGCAGCCAAGTCGTGAGTTGGGACAGACAAAGAAACACCATATATTTT.

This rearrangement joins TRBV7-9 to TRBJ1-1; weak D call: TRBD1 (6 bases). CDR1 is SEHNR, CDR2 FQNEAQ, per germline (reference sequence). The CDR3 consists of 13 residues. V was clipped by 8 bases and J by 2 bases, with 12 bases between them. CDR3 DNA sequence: TGTGCCAGCGCCCAGGGGATTAACACTGAAGCTTTCTTT. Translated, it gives CASAQGINTEAFF.

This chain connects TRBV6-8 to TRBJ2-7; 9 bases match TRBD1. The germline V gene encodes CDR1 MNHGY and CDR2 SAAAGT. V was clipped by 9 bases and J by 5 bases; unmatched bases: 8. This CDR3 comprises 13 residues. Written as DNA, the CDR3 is TGTGCCAGTATTAGACAGGGGGGGGACGAGCAGTACTTC. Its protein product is CASIRQGGDEQYF.

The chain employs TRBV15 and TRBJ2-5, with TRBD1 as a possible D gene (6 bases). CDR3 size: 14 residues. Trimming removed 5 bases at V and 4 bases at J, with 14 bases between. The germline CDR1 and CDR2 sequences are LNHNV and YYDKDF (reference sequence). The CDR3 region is CATSVRTDRETQYF. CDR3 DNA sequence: TGTGCCACCAGCGTCCGGACAGACAGAGAGACCCAGTACTTC.

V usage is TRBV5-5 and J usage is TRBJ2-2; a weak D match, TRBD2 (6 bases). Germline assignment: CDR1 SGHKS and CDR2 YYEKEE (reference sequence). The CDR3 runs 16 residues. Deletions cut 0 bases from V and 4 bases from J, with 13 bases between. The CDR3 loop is CASSLVRGGGTGELFF. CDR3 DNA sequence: TGTGCCAGCAGCTTGGTAAGGGGAGGTGGCACCGGGGAGCTGTTTTTT.